The clone carrying this T cell receptor (beta chain) was counted a few times. V shed 6 bases and J 4 bases; nucleotides not matched to a gene: 10. CDR1 and CDR2 from the germline V gene are MNHEY and SMNVEV (reference sequence). There are 15 residues in the CDR3. TCRdb analysed the RT-PCR reads with MiXCR anew, one entry per CDR3 protein. The sample shows more than 600,000 distinct CDR3 sequences, about 14% of them seen only once. The receptor was derived from a female donor in good health, serving as a healthy control. The sample comprised memory CD4+ T cells from blood. V and J are TRBV27 and TRBJ2-5; 8 nucleotides match TRBD2. CDR3 sequence reads: CASRDSGGGRETQYF. The CDR3 DNA reads TGTGCCAGCAGGGACTCCGGGGGGGGGAGAGAGACCCAGTACTTC.